This entry features one TCR beta chain sequence. TCRdb's table, derived via immunoSEQ multiplex PCR, lists solely in-frame clones and lacks some. The sample lists roughly 79,000 clones; about 92% were seen once. The data are from a study of technical replicates of blood from a few donors. Trimming shortened V by 4 bases and J by 0 bases, and 11 bases separated the two germline ends. The length of the CDR3 is 15 residues. Per the germline V gene, CDR1 is KGHSH and CDR2 is LQKENI. The material sequenced was T cells isolated from PBMCs. The source is a human donor in good health. The chain links TRBV18 to TRBJ2-3; maybe TRBD2 (6 bases). The CDR3 DNA reads TGTGCCAGCTCACTAGCGGTTACTAGCACAGATACGCAGTATTTT. Residues: CASSLAVTSTDTQYF.